This T cell receptor beta chain was sequenced for a study of T cell responses to AZD1222 COVID-19 vaccine. Study information: Pooled in the analysis were second doses at about 4 or about 12 weeks.

TCRdb's copy holds only in-frame clones and misses some; the assay was immunoSEQ multiplex PCR. The repertoire includes 120,000 to 150,000 clones, 80% to 90% of them detected once, and approximately 5.1% sits in the top ten. Germline V gene data show CDR1 as LGHNA and CDR2 as YSLEER. This CDR3 has 15 residues. V lost 1 base to trimming and J lost 0 bases, with 10 bases between them. Points from the study as a whole: The sample set comprised mostly white British donors with more females, and clonal diversity was possibly underestimated. Variant regions that are unmutated are reportedly the target of nearly half of spike-specific TCRs.

In this sample, this clone turned up a few times. The antigen is not known. This receptor was obtained from an adult in good health. This sample comprised peripheral blood, obtained on day 0 of AZD1222 vaccination. This chain links TRBV4-3 with TRBJ2-7, with a tentative D call TRBD1 (5 bases). This CDR3 reads CASSQVYGASYEQYF. CDR3 nucleotide sequence: TGCGCCAGCAGCCAAGTTTATGGGGCCTCCTACGAGCAGTACTTC.